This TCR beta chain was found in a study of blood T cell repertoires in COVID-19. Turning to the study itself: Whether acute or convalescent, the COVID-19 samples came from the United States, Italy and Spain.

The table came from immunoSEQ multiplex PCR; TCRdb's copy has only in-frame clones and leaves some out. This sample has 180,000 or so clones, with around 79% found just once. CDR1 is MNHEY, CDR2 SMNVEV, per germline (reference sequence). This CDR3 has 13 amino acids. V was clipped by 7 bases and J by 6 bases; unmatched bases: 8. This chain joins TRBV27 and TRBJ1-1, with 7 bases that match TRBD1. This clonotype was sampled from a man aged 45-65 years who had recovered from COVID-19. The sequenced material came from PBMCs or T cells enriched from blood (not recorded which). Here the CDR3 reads CASKSTGEAEAFF. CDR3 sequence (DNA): TGTGCCAGCAAATCTACAGGGGAGGCTGAAGCTTTCTTT.